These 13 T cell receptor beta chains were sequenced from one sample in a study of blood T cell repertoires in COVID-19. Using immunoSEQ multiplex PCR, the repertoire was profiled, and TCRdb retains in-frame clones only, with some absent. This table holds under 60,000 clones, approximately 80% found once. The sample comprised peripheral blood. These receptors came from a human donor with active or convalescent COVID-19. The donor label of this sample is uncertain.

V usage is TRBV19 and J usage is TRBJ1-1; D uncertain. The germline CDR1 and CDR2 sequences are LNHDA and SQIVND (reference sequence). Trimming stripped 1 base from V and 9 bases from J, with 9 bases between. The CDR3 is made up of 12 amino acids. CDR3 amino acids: CASSIGLTQAFF. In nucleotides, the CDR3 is TGTGCCAGTAGTATAGGTCTCACACAAGCTTTCTTT.

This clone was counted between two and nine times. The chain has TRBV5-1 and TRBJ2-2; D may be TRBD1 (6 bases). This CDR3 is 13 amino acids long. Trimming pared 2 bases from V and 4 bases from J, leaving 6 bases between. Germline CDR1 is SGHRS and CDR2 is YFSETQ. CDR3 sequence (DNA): TGCGCCAGCAGCTTACAGGGCACCGGGGAGCTGTTTTTT. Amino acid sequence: CASSLQGTGELFF.

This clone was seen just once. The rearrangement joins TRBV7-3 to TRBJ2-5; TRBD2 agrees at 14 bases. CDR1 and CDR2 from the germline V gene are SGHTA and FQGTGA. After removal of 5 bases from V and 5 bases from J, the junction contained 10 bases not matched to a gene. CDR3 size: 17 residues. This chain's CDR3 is CASSQMMGLAGEETQYF. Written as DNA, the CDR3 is TGTGCCAGCAGCCAGATGATGGGACTAGCGGGAGAGGAGACCCAGTACTTC.

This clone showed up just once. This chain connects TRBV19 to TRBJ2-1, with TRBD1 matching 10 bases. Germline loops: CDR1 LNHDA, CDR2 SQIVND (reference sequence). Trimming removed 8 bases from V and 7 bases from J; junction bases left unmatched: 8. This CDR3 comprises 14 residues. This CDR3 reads CASGGTGVVNEQFF. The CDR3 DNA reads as TGTGCCAGTGGGGGGACAGGGGTTGTTAATGAGCAGTTCTTC. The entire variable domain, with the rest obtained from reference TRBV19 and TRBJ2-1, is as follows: DGGITQSPKYLFRKEGQNVTLSCEQNLNHDAMYWYRQDPGQGLRLIYYSQIVNDFQKGDIAEGYSVSREKKESFPLTVTSAQKNPTAFYLCASGGTGVVNEQFFGPGTRLTVL.

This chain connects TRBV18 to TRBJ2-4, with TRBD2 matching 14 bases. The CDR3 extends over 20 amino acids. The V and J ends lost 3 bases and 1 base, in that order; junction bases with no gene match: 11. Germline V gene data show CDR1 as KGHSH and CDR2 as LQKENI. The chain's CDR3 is CASSPYLTSGRASAKNIQYF. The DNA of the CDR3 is TGTGCCAGCTCACCCTACCTGACTAGCGGGAGGGCCTCGGCCAAAAACATTCAGTACTTC.

CDR3 bases: TGTGCCAGCAGCTTAGGGGGCAGGGGCCCTTATGGCTACACCTTC. Amino acid sequence: CASSLGGRGPYGYTF. V is TRBV11-2 and J is TRBJ1-2, with D possibly matching TRBD1 (6 bases). CDR3 size: 15 residues. V lost 1 base to trimming and J lost 5 bases, with 14 bases between them. Per the germline V gene, CDR1 is SGHAT and CDR2 is FQNNGV.

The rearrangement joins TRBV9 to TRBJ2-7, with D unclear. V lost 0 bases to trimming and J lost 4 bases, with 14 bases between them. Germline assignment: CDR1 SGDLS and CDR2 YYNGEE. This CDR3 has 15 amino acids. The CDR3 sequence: CASSVAAEEGYEQYF. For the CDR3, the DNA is TGTGCCAGCAGCGTAGCGGCGGAAGAAGGTTACGAGCAGTACTTC.

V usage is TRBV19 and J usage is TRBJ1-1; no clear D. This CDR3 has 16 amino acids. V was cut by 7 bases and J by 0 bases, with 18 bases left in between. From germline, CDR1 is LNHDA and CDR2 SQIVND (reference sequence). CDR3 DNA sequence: TGTGCCAGTACAAGCCCGTCAGGCCTGATGAACACTGAAGCTTTCTTT. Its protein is CASTSPSGLMNTEAFF.

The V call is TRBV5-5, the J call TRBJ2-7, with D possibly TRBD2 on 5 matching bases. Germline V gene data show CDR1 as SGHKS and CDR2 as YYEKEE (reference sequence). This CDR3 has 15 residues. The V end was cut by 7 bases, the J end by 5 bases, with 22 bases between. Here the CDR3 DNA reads TGTGCCAGCTACAAAGCCCTGGACTGGGTCAACGAGCAGTACTTC. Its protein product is CASYKALDWVNEQYF.

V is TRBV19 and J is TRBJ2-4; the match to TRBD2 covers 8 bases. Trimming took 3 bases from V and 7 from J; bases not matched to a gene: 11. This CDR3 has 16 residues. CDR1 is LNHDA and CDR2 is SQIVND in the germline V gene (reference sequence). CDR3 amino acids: CASSISGLGMQNIQYF. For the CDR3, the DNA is TGTGCCAGTAGTATTTCGGGACTAGGGATGCAGAACATTCAGTACTTC. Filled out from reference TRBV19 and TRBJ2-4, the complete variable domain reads DGGITQSPKYLFRKEGQNVTLSCEQNLNHDAMYWYRQDPGQGLRLIYYSQIVNDFQKGDIAEGYSVSREKKESFPLTVTSAQKNPTAFYLCASSISGLGMQNIQYFGAGTRLSVL.

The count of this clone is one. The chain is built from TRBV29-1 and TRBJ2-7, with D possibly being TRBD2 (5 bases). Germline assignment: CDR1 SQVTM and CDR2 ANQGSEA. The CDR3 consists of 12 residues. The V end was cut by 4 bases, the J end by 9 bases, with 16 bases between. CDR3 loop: CSVGETTWVQYF. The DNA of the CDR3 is TGCAGCGTTGGGGAGACCACCTGGGTGCAGTACTTC.

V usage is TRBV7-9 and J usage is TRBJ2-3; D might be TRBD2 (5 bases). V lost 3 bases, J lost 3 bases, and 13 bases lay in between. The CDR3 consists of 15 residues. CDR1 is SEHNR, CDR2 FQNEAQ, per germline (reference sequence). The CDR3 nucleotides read TGTGCCAGCAGCTTGGGAACAACGGGGACAGATACGCAGTATTTT. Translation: CASSLGTTGTDTQYF.

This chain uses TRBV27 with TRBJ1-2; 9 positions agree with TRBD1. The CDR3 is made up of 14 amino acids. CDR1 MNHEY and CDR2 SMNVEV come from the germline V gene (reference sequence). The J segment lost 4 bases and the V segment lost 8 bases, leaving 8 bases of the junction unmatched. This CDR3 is CASCRTGAGYGYTF. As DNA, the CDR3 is TGTGCCAGCTGTCGGACAGGGGCGGGCTATGGCTACACCTTC.